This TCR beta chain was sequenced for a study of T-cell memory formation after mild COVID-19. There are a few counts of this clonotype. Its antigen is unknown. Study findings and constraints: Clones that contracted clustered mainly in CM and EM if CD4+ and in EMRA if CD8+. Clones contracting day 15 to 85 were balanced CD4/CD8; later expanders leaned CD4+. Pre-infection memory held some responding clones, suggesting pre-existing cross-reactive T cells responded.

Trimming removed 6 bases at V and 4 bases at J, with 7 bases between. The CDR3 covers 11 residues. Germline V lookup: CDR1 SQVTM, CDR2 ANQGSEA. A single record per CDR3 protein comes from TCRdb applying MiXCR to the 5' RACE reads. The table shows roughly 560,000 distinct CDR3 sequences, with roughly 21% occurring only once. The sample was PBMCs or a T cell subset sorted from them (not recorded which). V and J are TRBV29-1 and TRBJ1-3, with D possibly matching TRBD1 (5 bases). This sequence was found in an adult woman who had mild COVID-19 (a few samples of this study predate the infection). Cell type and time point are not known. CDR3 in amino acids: CSVGGGNTIYF. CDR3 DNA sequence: TGCAGCGTGGGGGGAGGAAACACCATATATTTT.